One sample yielded the 8 T cell receptor beta chains listed below, sequenced in a study of blood T cell repertoires in COVID-19. Data came from immunoSEQ multiplex PCR; TCRdb stores just in-frame clones and leaves some out. The table records roughly 280,000 clones, 87% of them present only once. Sequenced material: peripheral blood. Every receptor here comes from a woman between 50 and 59 years old who had recovered from COVID-19.

The V and J genes are TRBV29-1 and TRBJ2-1, with 11 bases that match TRBD2. The J segment lost 0 bases and the V segment lost 4 bases, leaving 5 bases of the junction unmatched. Germline lookup yields CDR1 SQVTM and CDR2 ANQGSEA. The CDR3 contains 16 residues. The CDR3 region has the DNA TGCAGCGTTGGGAGACTAGCGGGGAGCTCCTACAATGAGCAGTTCTTC. Translated, it gives CSVGRLAGSSYNEQFF.

The genes are TRBV7-9 and TRBJ2-3, with TRBD1 matching 7 bases. This CDR3 region has 14 residues. J lost 6 bases, V lost 5 bases, and 8 bases had no gene match. From germline, CDR1 is SEHNR and CDR2 FQNEAQ (reference sequence). The CDR3 loop reads CASSKQGSLDTQYF. The CDR3 DNA reads TGTGCCAGCAGCAAACAGGGGTCCTTGGATACGCAGTATTTT.

The chain links TRBV15 to TRBJ2-3, with 7 bases fitting TRBD1. Germline V gene lookup returns CDR1 LNHNV and CDR2 YYDKDF (reference sequence). The ends lost 1 base at V and 2 bases at J; junction bases unmatched: 12. The CDR3 loop spans 18 amino acids. Written as DNA, the CDR3 is TGTGCCACCAGCAGAGCCTACAGGGGCGAGGGTTCCACAGATACGCAGTATTTT. Its translation is CATSRAYRGEGSTDTQYF. Complete variable domain (other parts from reference TRBV15 and TRBJ2-3): DAMVIQNPRYQVTQFGKPVTLSCSQTLNHNVMYWYQQKSSQAPKLLFHYYDKDFNNEADTPDNFQSRRPNTSFCFLDIRSPGLGDTAMYLCATSRAYRGEGSTDTQYFGPGTRLTVL.

This clone was counted once. V is TRBV11-2 and J is TRBJ2-7; D may match TRBD1 or TRBD2 (5 bases each). This CDR3 is 14 amino acids long. Between the trimmed V and J ends, which lost 5 bases and 3 bases, there was a span of 14 bases. CDR1 and CDR2 from the germline V gene are SGHAT and FQNNGV. CDR3: CASSLGAGNYEQYF. The CDR3 region has the DNA TGTGCCAGCAGCCTAGGGGCCGGGAACTACGAGCAGTACTTC. Filled out from reference TRBV11-2 and TRBJ2-7, the complete variable domain reads EAGVAQSPRYKIIEKRQSVAFWCNPISGHATLYWYQQILGQGPKLLIQFQNNGVVDDSQLPKDRFSAERLKGVDSTLKIQPAKLEDSAVYLCASSLGAGNYEQYFGPGTRLTVT.

V is TRBV19 and J is TRBJ1-1; D is possibly TRBD1 (5 bases). Looked up from germline, CDR1 is LNHDA and CDR2 is SQIVND (reference sequence). The CDR3 sequence is 15 residues long. Trimming cost V 5 bases and J 5 bases, with 18 bases left between them. The CDR3 reads CASSLPPGGMTEAFF. The CDR3 DNA follows: TGTGCCAGTAGTCTCCCCCCCGGGGGGATGACTGAAGCTTTCTTT.

The DNA of the CDR3 is TGTGCCAGCAGTCCATCGACAGGAACTGAAGCTTTCTTT. Its translation: CASSPSTGTEAFF. The genes are TRBV5-4 and TRBJ1-1, with a weak D call TRBD1 (6 bases). Germline CDR1 reads SGHNT; CDR2 reads YYREEE (reference sequence). The V end lost 5 bases, the J end lost 5 bases, and 13 bases lay between the germline ends. This CDR3 is built from 13 residues.

The chain links TRBV6-1 to TRBJ2-3; TRBD2 matches at 11 bases. With 4 bases clipped from V and 3 bases from J, the junction kept 6 bases outside the gene matches. Germline loops: CDR1 MNHNS, CDR2 SASEGT. The length of the CDR3 is 16 residues. The CDR3 sequence is CASSARLAGPTDTQYF. The CDR3, as DNA: TGTGCCAGCAGTGCCCGACTAGCGGGGCCGACAGATACGCAGTATTTT.

This chain joins TRBV6-5 and TRBJ2-3; TRBD1 might be the D (6 bases). The CDR3 covers 14 residues. The ends were cut back, 2 bases at V and 6 bases at J, with 12 bases in the middle. Germline V lookup: CDR1 MNHEY, CDR2 SVGAGI. This CDR3 is CASSYLRGRDTQYF. CDR3 sequence (DNA): TGTGCCAGCAGTTACCTCAGGGGAAGGGATACGCAGTATTTT.